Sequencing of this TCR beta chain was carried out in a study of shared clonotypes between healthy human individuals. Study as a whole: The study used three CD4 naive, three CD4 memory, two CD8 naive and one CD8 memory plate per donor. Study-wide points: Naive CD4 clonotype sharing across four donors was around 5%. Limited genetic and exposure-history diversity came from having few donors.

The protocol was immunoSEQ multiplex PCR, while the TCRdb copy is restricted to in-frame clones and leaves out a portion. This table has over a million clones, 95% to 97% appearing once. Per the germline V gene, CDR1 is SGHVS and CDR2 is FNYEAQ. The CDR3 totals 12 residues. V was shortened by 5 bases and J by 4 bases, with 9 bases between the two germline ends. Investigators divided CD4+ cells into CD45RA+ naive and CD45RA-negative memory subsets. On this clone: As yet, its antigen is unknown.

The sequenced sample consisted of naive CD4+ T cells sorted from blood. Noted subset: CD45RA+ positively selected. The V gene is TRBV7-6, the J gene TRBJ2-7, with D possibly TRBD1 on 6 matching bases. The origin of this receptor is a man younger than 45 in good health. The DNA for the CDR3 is TGTGCCAGCAGCCGGACAGTATACGAGCAGTACTTC. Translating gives CASSRTVYEQYF.